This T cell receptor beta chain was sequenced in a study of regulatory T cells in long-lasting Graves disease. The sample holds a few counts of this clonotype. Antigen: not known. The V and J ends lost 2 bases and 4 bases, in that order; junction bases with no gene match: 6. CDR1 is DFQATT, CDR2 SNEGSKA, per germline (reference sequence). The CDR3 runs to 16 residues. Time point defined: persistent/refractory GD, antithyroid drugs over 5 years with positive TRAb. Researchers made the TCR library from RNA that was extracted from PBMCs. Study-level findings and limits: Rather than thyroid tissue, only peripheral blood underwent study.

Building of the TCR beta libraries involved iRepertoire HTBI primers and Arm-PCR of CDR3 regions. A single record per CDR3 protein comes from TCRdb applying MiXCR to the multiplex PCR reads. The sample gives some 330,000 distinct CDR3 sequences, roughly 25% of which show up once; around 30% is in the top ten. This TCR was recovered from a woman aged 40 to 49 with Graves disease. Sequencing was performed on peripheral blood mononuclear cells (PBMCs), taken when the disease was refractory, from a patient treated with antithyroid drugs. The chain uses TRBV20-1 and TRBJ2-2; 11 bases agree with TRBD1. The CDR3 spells CSARIPGTGGTGELFF. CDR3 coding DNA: TGCAGTGCTAGAATCCCCGGGACAGGGGGCACCGGGGAGCTGTTTTTT.